This T cell receptor beta chain was identified during a study of cytotoxic CD8 clonotypes in ibrutinib-treated CLL. Sequencing was performed with immunoSEQ multiplex PCR; in TCRdb, only in-frame clones are kept and a portion is missing. This table holds about 84,000 clones, just over 85% found once. This CDR3 is built from 11 residues. Germline CDR1 is DFQATT and CDR2 is SNEGSKA (reference sequence). Trimming pared 8 bases from V and 4 bases from J, leaving 11 bases between. This clone was observed a handful of times. This receptor was taken from a human donor with chronic lymphocytic leukemia. This rearrangement joins TRBV20-1 to TRBJ1-2; D is undetermined. The sample in question was PBMCs, obtained before ibrutinib treatment. The CDR3: CSTQTLYGYTF. CDR3 nucleotide sequence: TGCAGTACCCAGACCCTCTATGGCTACACCTTC.